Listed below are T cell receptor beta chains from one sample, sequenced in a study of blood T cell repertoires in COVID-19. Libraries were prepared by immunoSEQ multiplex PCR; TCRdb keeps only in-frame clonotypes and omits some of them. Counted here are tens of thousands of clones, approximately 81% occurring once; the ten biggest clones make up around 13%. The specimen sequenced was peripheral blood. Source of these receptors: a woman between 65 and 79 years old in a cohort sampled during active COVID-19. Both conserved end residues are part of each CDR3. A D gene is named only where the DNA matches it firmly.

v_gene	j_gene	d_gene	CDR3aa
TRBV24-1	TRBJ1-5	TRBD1	CATSDPGQGRDQPQHF
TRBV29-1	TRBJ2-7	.	CSVERLDGGEQYF
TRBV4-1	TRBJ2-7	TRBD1	CASSQGTGRYEQYF
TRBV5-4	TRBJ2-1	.	CASSLGGYEQFF
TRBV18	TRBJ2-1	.	CASSPRTAFHNEQFF
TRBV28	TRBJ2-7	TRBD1	CASTNRGLPYEQYF
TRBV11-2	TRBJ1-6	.	CASSLESGNNSPLHF
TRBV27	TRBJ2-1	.	CAILSPSTETENNEQFF
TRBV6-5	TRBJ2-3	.	CASRPEGGSWYF
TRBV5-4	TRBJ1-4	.	CAMGANEKLFF
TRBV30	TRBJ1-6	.	CAWTENSPLHF
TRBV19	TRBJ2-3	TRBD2	CASIGAGGADTQYF
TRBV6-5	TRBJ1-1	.	CASSYGQRDTEAFF
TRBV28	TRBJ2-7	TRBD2	CASSFTSGSGHEQYF
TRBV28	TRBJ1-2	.	CASSESGVYGYTF
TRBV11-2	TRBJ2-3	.	CASSLNTGTDTQYF
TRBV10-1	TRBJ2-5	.	CASSESGVGTQYF
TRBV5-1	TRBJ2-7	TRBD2	CASSPASGSPEQYF
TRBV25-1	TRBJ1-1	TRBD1	CASRNWDSEAFF
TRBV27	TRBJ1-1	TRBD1	CASSSPSTGTNTEAFF
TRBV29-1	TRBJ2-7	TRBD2	CSVGEREGPYEQYF
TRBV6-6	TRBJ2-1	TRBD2	CASRPTSGVYNEQFF
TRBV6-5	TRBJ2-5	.	CASSPTRGSETQYF
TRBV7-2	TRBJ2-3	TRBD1	CASSSQGQGADTQYF
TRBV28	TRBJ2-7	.	CASSPGLGISGEQYF
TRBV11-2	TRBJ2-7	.	CASSLGQFYEQYF
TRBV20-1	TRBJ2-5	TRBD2	CSASGPTGGSKTQYF
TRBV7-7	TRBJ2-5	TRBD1	CASSSGTGQETQYF
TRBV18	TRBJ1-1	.	CASSPLGQNTEAFF
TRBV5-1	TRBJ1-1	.	CASSSSQGLAEAFF
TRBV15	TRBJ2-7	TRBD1	CATSNNRGPYEQYF
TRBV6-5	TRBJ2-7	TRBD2	CASGEGGAYEQYF
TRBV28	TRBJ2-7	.	CASSSPGRGPYEQYF
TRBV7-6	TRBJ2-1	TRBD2	CASSLRTSEYTYNEQFF
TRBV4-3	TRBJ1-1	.	CASSPGDRPNTEAFF
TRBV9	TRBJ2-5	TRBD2	CASSVGPGLAGGRRQETQYF
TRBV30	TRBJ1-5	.	CAWSGRSGQPQHF
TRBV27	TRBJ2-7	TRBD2	CASSGGRARNEQYF
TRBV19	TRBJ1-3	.	CASSISGISGNTIYF
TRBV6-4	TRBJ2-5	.	CASSGQPAETQYF
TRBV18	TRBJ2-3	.	CASSPFDRADTQYF
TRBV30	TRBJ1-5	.	CAWSVINGRQPQHF
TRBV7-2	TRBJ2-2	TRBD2	CASSLEVAGGELFF
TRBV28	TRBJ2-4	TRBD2	CASSLSFSGLDIQYF
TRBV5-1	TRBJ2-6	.	CASSMAFGGTGANVLTF
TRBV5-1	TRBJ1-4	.	CASSLADPGGNNEKLFF
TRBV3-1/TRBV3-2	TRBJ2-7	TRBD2	CASSQDAREVYEQYF
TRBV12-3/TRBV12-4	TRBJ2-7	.	CASSGDLYEQYF
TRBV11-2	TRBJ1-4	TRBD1	CASRRTGATNEKLFF
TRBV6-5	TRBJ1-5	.	CASSRHHDSNQPQHF
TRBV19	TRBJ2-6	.	CASSIFEAGANVLTF
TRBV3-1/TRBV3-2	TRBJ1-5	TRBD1	CASSQGQGVNQPQHF
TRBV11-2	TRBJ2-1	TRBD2	CASSLAGRGRYNEQFF
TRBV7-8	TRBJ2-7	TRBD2	CASSSPPREGEQYF